Below, one T cell receptor (beta chain) is given with its context. Antigen unknown. TCRdb's copy holds only in-frame clones and misses some; the assay was immunoSEQ multiplex PCR. The table shows approximately 11,000 clones, with roughly 96% occurring only once. The CDR3 sequence is 14 residues long. Per the germline V gene, CDR1 is SGDLS and CDR2 is YYNGEE. Trimming left V 5 bases short and J 4 bases short, with 15 bases between. The sample originates from a study of monozygotic twins with cystic fibrosis. As for the study in general: With about 15 PCR cycles, barcoded libraries came from 3 to 3.5 micrograms of fragmented DNA. Study outcomes and limitations: Monozygotic CF twins shared more identical nucleotide clonotypes than unrelated patients. V usage most resembled the co-twin in 13 of 16 pairs. The repertoire was suggested to be naive-dominated, clonality median around 0.0089.

This sequence originates from a boy between 10 and 17 years old with cystic fibrosis. The chain joins TRBV9 to TRBJ1-2, with D hard to call. The sequencing sample was made of blood. The CDR3 loop reads CASSPTDQTYGYTF. CDR3 coding DNA: TGTGCCAGCAGTCCCACCGATCAGACCTATGGCTACACCTTC.